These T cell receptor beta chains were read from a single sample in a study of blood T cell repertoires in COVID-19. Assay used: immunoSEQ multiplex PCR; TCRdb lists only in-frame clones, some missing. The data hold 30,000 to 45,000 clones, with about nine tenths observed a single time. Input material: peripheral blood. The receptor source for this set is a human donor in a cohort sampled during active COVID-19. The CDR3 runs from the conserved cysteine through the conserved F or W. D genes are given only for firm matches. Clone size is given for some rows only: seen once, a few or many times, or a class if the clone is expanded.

CDR3: CASTPLSSSSYNEQFF
DNA: TGTGCCAGCACCCCACTGTCGTCTAGCTCCTACAATGAGCAGTTCTTC
V: TRBV3-1/TRBV3-2
size: NA
D: NA
J: TRBJ2-1

CDR3: CATSDGRRISF
DNA: TGTGCCACCAGTGATGGGAGGCGAATCTCCTTC
V: TRBV24-1
size: NA
D: NA
J: TRBJ1-2

CDR3: CASRSAGERGYTF
DNA: TGTGCCAGCAGATCCGCCGGGGAGCGAGGCTACACCTTC
V: TRBV28
size: NA
D: NA
J: TRBJ1-2

CDR3: CASSLVESAGGTEAFF
DNA: TGTGCCAGCAGCTTAGTAGAGTCGGCAGGGGGCACTGAAGCTTTCTTT
V: TRBV7-2
size: NA
D: TRBD1
J: TRBJ1-1

CDR3: CASSFRLGGSSYEQYF
DNA: TGTGCCAGCAGTTTTCGCCTGGGCGGGAGCTCCTACGAGCAGTACTTC
V: TRBV28
size: NA
D: TRBD2
J: TRBJ2-7

CDR3: CASSLEASGKPQHF
DNA: TGTGCCAGCAGCTTAGAAGCTTCAGGGAAGCCCCAGCATTTT
V: TRBV7-2
size: NA
D: NA
J: TRBJ1-5

CDR3: CASSPIPGHNYGYTF
DNA: TGTGCCAGCAGCCCCATCCCAGGACACAACTATGGCTACACCTTC
V: TRBV11-2
size: NA
D: NA
J: TRBJ1-2

CDR3: CAASPRLSSYNEQFF
DNA: TGTGCCGCCTCACCCAGGTTGAGCTCCTACAATGAGCAGTTCTTC
V: TRBV27
size: once
D: NA
J: TRBJ2-1

CDR3: CASSPGSYEQYF
DNA: TGTGCCAGCTCCCCGGGCTCCTACGAGCAGTACTTC
V: TRBV18
size: NA
D: NA
J: TRBJ2-7

CDR3: CASSPREEETQYF
DNA: TGTGCCAGCAGCCCCCGGGAGGAAGAGACCCAGTACTTC
V: TRBV27
size: NA
D: TRBD2
J: TRBJ2-5

CDR3: CASSLGGGGDTIYF
DNA: TGTGCCAGCAGTTTAGGTGGTGGAGGGGACACCATATATTTT
V: TRBV27
size: NA
D: NA
J: TRBJ1-3

CDR3: CASSYKGANYGYTF
DNA: TGTGCCAGCAGTTACAAGGGGGCTAACTATGGCTACACCTTC
V: TRBV6-5
size: NA
D: NA
J: TRBJ1-2

CDR3: CAIRGTGGEYEQYF
DNA: TGTGCCATCAGGGGGACAGGGGGCGAATACGAGCAGTACTTC
V: TRBV10-3
size: NA
D: TRBD1
J: TRBJ2-7

CDR3: CASSLDNGGLSSYEQYF
DNA: TGTGCCAGCAGCTTGGACAATGGTGGCTTAAGCTCCTACGAGCAGTACTTC
V: TRBV5-4
size: NA
D: NA
J: TRBJ2-7

CDR3: CASISKGPGEDEQYF
DNA: TGTGCCAGCATCTCAAAGGGTCCCGGGGAAGACGAGCAGTACTTC
V: TRBV28
size: NA
D: NA
J: TRBJ2-7

CDR3: CASSPPGTNTEAFF
DNA: TGCGCCAGCAGCCCCCCGGGAACGAACACTGAAGCTTTCTTT
V: TRBV5-1
size: NA
D: NA
J: TRBJ1-1

CDR3: CASSPGGSSYNSPLHF
DNA: TGTGCCAGCAGCCCCGGGGGGAGCTCCTATAATTCACCCCTCCACTTT
V: TRBV7-6
size: NA
D: NA
J: TRBJ1-6

CDR3: CATSDFLTGPSNQPQHF
DNA: TGTGCCACCAGTGATTTTCTTACAGGCCCTAGCAATCAGCCCCAGCATTTT
V: TRBV24-1
size: NA
D: NA
J: TRBJ1-5

CDR3: CAWAGQGFGKLFF
DNA: TGTGCCTGGGCGGGACAGGGGTTCGGAAAACTGTTTTTT
V: TRBV30
size: NA
D: TRBD1
J: TRBJ1-4

CDR3: CASSDYEGKGSHTTFGEQYF
DNA: TGTGCCAGCAGTGACTACGAGGGAAAGGGCTCCCACACGACCTTTGGTGAGCAGTACTTC
V: TRBV6-4
size: NA
D: NA
J: TRBJ2-7

CDR3: CASNFVTSGPGNEQFF
DNA: TGTGCCAGCAACTTCGTCACTAGCGGGCCAGGCAATGAGCAGTTCTTC
V: TRBV6-6
size: NA
D: TRBD2
J: TRBJ2-1

CDR3: CASSPRQRLGYTF
DNA: TGTGCCAGTAGTCCCCGACAGAGACTTGGCTACACCTTC
V: TRBV19
size: NA
D: NA
J: TRBJ1-2

CDR3: CASSLGRTVNTGELFF
DNA: TGTGCCAGCAGCTTAGGCAGGACAGTGAACACCGGGGAGCTGTTTTTT
V: TRBV7-7
size: NA
D: NA
J: TRBJ2-2

CDR3: CASSLQQGTGGNQPQHF
DNA: TGCGCCAGCAGCTTACAACAGGGAACCGGCGGCAATCAGCCCCAGCATTTT
V: TRBV5-1
size: NA
D: NA
J: TRBJ1-5

CDR3: CASSLSGGADNEQFF
DNA: TGTGCCAGCAGCCTCAGCGGGGGGGCAGACAATGAGCAGTTCTTC
V: TRBV3-1/TRBV3-2
size: NA
D: TRBD2
J: TRBJ2-1

CDR3: CASREGARGTDTQYF
DNA: TGTGCCAGCAGGGAGGGGGCGCGCGGCACAGATACGCAGTATTTT
V: TRBV13
size: NA
D: NA
J: TRBJ2-3

CDR3: CASSRGQGPNYGYTF
DNA: TGTGCCAGCAGTCGGGGACAGGGTCCTAACTATGGCTACACCTTC
V: TRBV2
size: NA
D: TRBD1
J: TRBJ1-2

CDR3: CASSSPDATGGAQYF
DNA: TGCGCCAGCAGTTCTCCAGACGCAACAGGGGGCGCGCAGTATTTT
V: TRBV10-2
size: once
D: TRBD1
J: TRBJ2-3

CDR3: CASSLDPPGRGQETQYF
DNA: TGCGCCAGCAGCTTGGACCCCCCGGGCAGGGGCCAAGAGACCCAGTACTTC
V: TRBV5-1
size: NA
D: NA
J: TRBJ2-5

CDR3: CASSQDRRRAGYTF
DNA: TGTGCCAGCAGCCAAGATCGCAGGCGGGCTGGCTACACCTTC
V: TRBV3-1/TRBV3-2
size: NA
D: NA
J: TRBJ1-2

CDR3: CASSHDRRSGATQYF
DNA: TGCGCCAGCAGCCATGACCGACGATCAGGGGCTACGCAGTATTTT
V: TRBV5-1
size: once
D: NA
J: TRBJ2-3

CDR3: CASSPRGLSYEQYF
DNA: TGTGCCAGCAGCCCCCGGGGACTATCCTACGAGCAGTACTTC
V: TRBV6-2/TRBV6-3
size: NA
D: TRBD2
J: TRBJ2-7

CDR3: CASSLDPPGLAGVETQYF
DNA: TGTGCCAGCAGCTTAGATCCCCCGGGACTAGCGGGGGTGGAGACCCAGTACTTC
V: TRBV11-2
size: NA
D: TRBD2
J: TRBJ2-5

CDR3: CASRRQAWGRETQYF
DNA: TGTGCCAGTAGAAGACAGGCTTGGGGACGGGAGACCCAGTACTTC
V: TRBV19
size: NA
D: NA
J: TRBJ2-5

CDR3: CASSVGVPNSPLHF
DNA: TGTGCCAGCAGCGTAGGAGTCCCAAATTCACCCCTCCACTTT
V: TRBV9
size: NA
D: NA
J: TRBJ1-6

CDR3: CASSKLAGAYNEQFF
DNA: TGTGCCAGCAGCAAACTAGCGGGAGCCTACAATGAGCAGTTCTTC
V: TRBV7-7
size: few
D: TRBD2
J: TRBJ2-1

CDR3: CASNQGGRGQTQYF
DNA: TGTGCCAGCAACCAAGGGGGAAGGGGGCAGACCCAGTACTTC
V: TRBV3-1/TRBV3-2
size: NA
D: TRBD1
J: TRBJ2-5

CDR3: CASSSRVGTEAFF
DNA: TGTGCCAGCAGCTCCCGGGTCGGAACTGAAGCTTTCTTT
V: TRBV7-2
size: NA
D: NA
J: TRBJ1-1

CDR3: CASSHLGQITDTQYF
DNA: TGTGCCAGCAGCCACCTGGGACAGATCACAGATACGCAGTATTTT
V: TRBV7-6
size: NA
D: TRBD1
J: TRBJ2-3

CDR3: CASRRASSYNSPLHF
DNA: TGTGCCAGCAGGCGGGCGAGCTCCTATAATTCACCCCTCCACTTT
V: TRBV6-5
size: NA
D: NA
J: TRBJ1-6

CDR3: CAWSVKGAGEKLFF
DNA: TGTGCCTGGAGTGTCAAAGGGGCCGGGGAAAAACTGTTTTTT
V: TRBV30
size: NA
D: NA
J: TRBJ1-4

CDR3: CASSFAGQYTEAFF
DNA: TGTGCCAGCAGCTTTGCGGGACAGTACACTGAAGCTTTCTTT
V: TRBV5-4
size: NA
D: TRBD1
J: TRBJ1-1

CDR3: CASSTGTSGRRFSGTDTQYF
DNA: TGTGCCAGTAGTACCGGGACTAGCGGGAGGCGTTTCTCGGGCACAGATACGCAGTATTTT
V: TRBV19
size: NA
D: TRBD2
J: TRBJ2-3

CDR3: CASRIYQGASNQPQHF
DNA: TGTGCCAGTAGGATCTATCAGGGGGCGAGCAATCAGCCCCAGCATTTT
V: TRBV19
size: NA
D: TRBD1
J: TRBJ1-5

CDR3: CASSFPRGTSYEQYF
DNA: TGTGCCAGCAGTTTCCCCCGGGGGACCTCCTACGAGCAGTACTTC
V: TRBV28
size: NA
D: NA
J: TRBJ2-7

CDR3: CASSLERRSYNEQFF
DNA: TGTGCCAGCAGCTTAGAACGTCGGTCCTACAATGAGCAGTTCTTC
V: TRBV7-2
size: NA
D: NA
J: TRBJ2-1

CDR3: CASSVGGGASPDTQYF
DNA: TGTGCCAGCAGCGTTGGTGGGGGGGCTTCTCCAGATACGCAGTATTTT
V: TRBV9
size: NA
D: NA
J: TRBJ2-3

CDR3: CASSGLAATNEKLFF
DNA: TGTGCCAGTAGTGGCCTCGCAGCAACTAATGAAAAACTGTTTTTT
V: TRBV19
size: NA
D: NA
J: TRBJ1-4

CDR3: CARSLLSWRMAEAFF
DNA: TGTGCCAGAAGCTTGTTATCTTGGCGGATGGCTGAAGCTTTCTTT
V: TRBV5-3
size: NA
D: NA
J: TRBJ1-1

CDR3: CAWGGGAKNIQYF
DNA: TGTGCCTGGGGGGGAGGGGCCAAAAACATTCAGTACTTC
V: TRBV30
size: NA
D: TRBD2
J: TRBJ2-4

CDR3: CASRRGGGETQYF
DNA: TGTGCCAGCAGGCGTGGCGGGGGAGAGACCCAGTACTTC
V: TRBV12-3/TRBV12-4
size: few
D: TRBD2
J: TRBJ2-5

CDR3: CASSLVRGVSYGYTF
DNA: TGTGCCAGCAGCTTGGTCAGGGGCGTATCCTATGGCTACACCTTC
V: TRBV5-6
size: NA
D: NA
J: TRBJ1-2

CDR3: CASSPPADTQYF
DNA: TGTGCCAGCTCACCACCCGCAGATACGCAGTATTTT
V: TRBV18
size: NA
D: NA
J: TRBJ2-3

CDR3: CASSLVDRGEAFF
DNA: TGTGCCAGCAGCTTAGTGGACAGGGGTGAAGCTTTCTTT
V: TRBV7-2
size: NA
D: TRBD1
J: TRBJ1-1

CDR3: CASSLGGPYSYEQYF
DNA: TGTGCCAGTAGCCTCGGGGGACCTTACTCCTACGAGCAGTACTTC
V: TRBV19
size: NA
D: NA
J: TRBJ2-7

CDR3: CASSLSRGDYGYTF
DNA: TGTGCCAGCAGCTTAAGTCGGGGGGACTATGGCTACACCTTC
V: TRBV7-9
size: few
D: NA
J: TRBJ1-2

CDR3: CASSSGDRAYEQYF
DNA: TGTGCCAGCAGCTCCGGGGACAGAGCCTACGAGCAGTACTTC
V: TRBV7-2
size: NA
D: TRBD1
J: TRBJ2-7